This T cell receptor (beta chain) was sequenced during a study of cytomegalovirus exposure and HLA in healthy donors. The PCR employed 60 Vbeta primers together with 13 Jbeta primers. The repertoire was sequenced with immunoSEQ multiplex PCR; TCRdb's copy has only in-frame clones and lacks some. The sample has approximately 83,000 clones, 65% to 85% seen once; the top ten hold around 2%. Sequencing was performed on PBMCs. The TCR sequence derives from a man between 18 and 35 years old in good health and CMV-seronegative.

Here the CDR3 DNA reads TGCGCCAGCAGCTCCCAAATAGGGGGGGCGTCCTACAATGAGCAGTTCTTC. Its protein is CASSSQIGGASYNEQFF. The rearrangement uses TRBV5-1 and TRBJ2-1; D is perhaps TRBD2 (7 bases). Germline V gene sequence: CDR1 SGHRS, CDR2 YFSETQ. CDR3 size: 17 residues. Trimming pared 3 bases from V and 1 base from J, leaving 17 bases between.